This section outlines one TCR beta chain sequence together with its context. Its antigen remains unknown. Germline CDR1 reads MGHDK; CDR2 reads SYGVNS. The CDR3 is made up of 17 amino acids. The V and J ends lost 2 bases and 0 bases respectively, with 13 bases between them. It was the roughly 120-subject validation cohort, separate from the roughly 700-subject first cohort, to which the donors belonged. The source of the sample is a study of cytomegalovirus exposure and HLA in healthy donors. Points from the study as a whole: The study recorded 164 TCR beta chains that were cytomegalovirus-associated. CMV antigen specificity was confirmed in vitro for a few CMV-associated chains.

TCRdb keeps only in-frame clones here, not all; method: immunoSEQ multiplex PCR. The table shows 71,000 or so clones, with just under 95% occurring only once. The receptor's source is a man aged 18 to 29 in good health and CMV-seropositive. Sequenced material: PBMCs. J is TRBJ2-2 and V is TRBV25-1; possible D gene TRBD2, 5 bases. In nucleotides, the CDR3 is TGTGCCAGCAGTGAACAACGAGGGCAGACGAACACCGGGGAGCTGTTTTTT. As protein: CASSEQRGQTNTGELFF.